Sequencing of this T cell receptor (beta chain) was carried out in a study of T-cell memory formation after mild COVID-19. Germline CDR1 is MNHEY and CDR2 is SVGEGT. Trimming cost V 1 base and J 1 base, with 5 bases left between them. The CDR3 is 14 amino acids. TCRdb re-called the 5' RACE reads with MiXCR, one entry per CDR3 protein. The sample lists about 390,000 distinct CDR3 sequences, about 17% seen once, with under 25% in the top ten. Study results and limitations: The finding that pre-infection memory included some responding clones suggested that cross-reactive memory joined. Largely, contracting CD4+ clones fell within CM and EM, and contracting CD8+ clones within EMRA.

As to this clonotype: Antigen specificity is unknown.

The sample comprised PBMCs or a T cell subset sorted from them (not recorded which). V is TRBV6-2 or TRBV6-3 and J is TRBJ1-5; D gene uncertain. This receptor was obtained from a man aged 18-30 years who had mild COVID-19 (a few samples of this study predate the infection). Cell type and time point are not known. The CDR3 sequence is CASSYWLSNQPQHF. CDR3 nucleotides: TGTGCCAGCAGTTACTGGTTGAGCAATCAGCCCCAGCATTTT.